Sequencing of this T cell receptor (beta chain) was carried out in a study of T cell repertoires in cytomegalovirus infection. Each CDR3 protein gets one entry after TCRdb re-called the reads with MiXCR. The sample contains some 270,000 distinct CDR3 sequences, approximately 15% of which appear only once. The CDR3 has 16 amino acids. CDR1 and CDR2 (germline): SEHNR, FQNEAQ (reference sequence). The germline V and J ends were trimmed by 5 bases and 1 base, with 17 bases remaining between them. This chain links TRBV7-9 with TRBJ1-1; D gene unclear. This receptor was taken from a human donor in good health (CMV status not recorded). Some clones in this sample may be carry-over from other donors' samples. Specimen: CD8+ T cells from PBMCs. CDR3 protein: CASSNPDLLPNTEAFF. CDR3 DNA: TGTGCCAGCAGCAACCCGGACTTGCTGCCGAACACTGAAGCTTTCTTT.